A single sample gave rise to the 8 T cell receptor beta chains below, sequenced in a study of T-cell memory formation after mild COVID-19 (dated by TCRdb to the early 2020s). Library creation used 5' RACE. Sequencing took place on an Illumina NovaSeq 6000. The public reads were run again by TCRdb, first through fastp at Q25 and then through MiXCR, and only productive beta chains were kept. CDR3 protein duplicates are merged, each entry listing the most common genes and DNA. The sample yields roughly 190,000 distinct CDR3 sequences; approximately 16% were counted once. The ten largest clones add up to roughly 2.6% of the sample. The sequencing sample was made of PBMCs or a T cell subset sorted from them (not recorded which). The source of these receptors is an adult woman who had mild COVID-19 (a few samples of this study predate the infection). The sample titles of this study are shuffled in the database, so cell type and time point are left out; the donor was told from shared clones.

J is TRBJ2-3 and V is TRBV20-1; TRBD2 agrees at 9 bases. CDR1 and CDR2 (germline): DFQATT, SNEGSKA (reference sequence). There are 18 residues in the CDR3. Trimming cost V 4 bases and J 7 bases; bases outside gene matches: 21. CDR3 loop: CSAIASGKFLGLGHTQYF. The CDR3 DNA reads as TGCAGTGCTATCGCTAGCGGGAAGTTTCTGGGTTTGGGGCATACGCAGTATTTT.

V usage is TRBV7-9 and J usage is TRBJ1-4; 8 bases match TRBD1. The V segment lost 6 bases and the J segment 0 bases; nucleotides outside the gene matches: 0. There are 14 residues in the CDR3. Germline values: CDR1 SEHNR, CDR2 FQNEAQ (reference sequence). CDR3 protein: CASRDRATNEKLFF. The CDR3 DNA reads as TGTGCCAGCAGGGACAGGGCAACTAATGAAAAACTGTTTTTT.

The V gene is TRBV7-3, the J gene TRBJ2-2, with no clear D. This CDR3 comprises 16 residues. The V end was cut by 5 bases, the J end by 1 base, with 14 bases between. Germline lookup yields CDR1 SGHTA and CDR2 FQGTGA. The CDR3, as DNA: TGTGCCAGCAGCCTGTCATCCGGGCGGAACACCGGGGAGCTGTTTTTT. Translated, it gives CASSLSSGRNTGELFF. The full variable domain, with the rest looked up from reference TRBV7-3 and TRBJ2-2, is GAGVSQTPSNKVTEKGKYVELRCDPISGHTALYWYRQSLGQGPEFLIYFQGTGAADDSGLPNDRFFAVRPEGSVSTLKIQRTERGDSAVYLCASSLSSGRNTGELFFGEGSRLTVL.

V usage is TRBV18 and J usage is TRBJ1-5; 10 bases match TRBD1. CDR1 and CDR2 (germline): KGHSH, LQKENI. This CDR3 has 15 amino acids. J lost 5 bases, V lost 3 bases, and 4 bases had no gene match. CDR3 DNA: TGTGCCAGCTCACCGGCCGGGACAGGGGATCAGCCCCAGCATTTT. It is translated as CASSPAGTGDQPQHF.

This chain connects TRBV4-1 to TRBJ2-1, with 9 bases lining up with TRBD2. CDR3 length equals 16 residues. Germline V CDR1 and CDR2: MGHRA, YSYEKL. Unmatched junction bases numbered 9, after V lost 1 base and J lost 8 bases. As DNA, the CDR3 is TGCGCCAGCAGCCAAGGGGCTAGCGGGAATTTTTATGAGCAGTTCTTC. This sequence encodes CASSQGASGNFYEQFF.

V gene TRBV7-8 combines with J gene TRBJ2-1; 7 bases match TRBD1. J was trimmed by 3 bases and V by 5 bases; bases with no gene match: 7. The CDR3 spans 15 residues. The V gene's germline CDR1 is SGHVS and CDR2 FQNEAQ. The CDR3 sequence: CASSPRRTGYNEQFF. Here the CDR3 DNA reads TGTGCCAGCAGCCCCCGTAGGACAGGCTACAATGAGCAGTTCTTC.

The chain recombines TRBV4-1 with TRBJ2-7, with a weak D call TRBD1 (6 bases). The CDR3 length is 15 residues. Trimming stripped 2 bases from V and 3 bases from J, with 14 bases between. Germline V gene lookup returns CDR1 MGHRA and CDR2 YSYEKL. CDR3 amino acids: CASSQTRGYRYEQYF. In DNA form, the CDR3 reads TGCGCCAGCAGCCAAACGAGGGGGTACCGCTACGAGCAGTACTTC.

The gene calls are TRBV5-1 and TRBJ2-2; 14 bases fit TRBD2. Germline V lookup: CDR1 SGHRS, CDR2 YFSETQ. V lost 4 bases and J lost 3; bases outside the gene matches: 8. CDR3 size: 18 residues. CDR3 region: CASSGHRTSGRYTGELFF. In DNA, the CDR3 is TGCGCCAGCAGCGGACACCGGACTAGCGGGAGGTACACCGGGGAGCTGTTTTTT.